The next 32 T cell receptor beta chains were all read from a single sample in a study of early T cells in non-severe SARS-CoV-2 infection. TCRdb reprocessed the 5' RACE reads via MiXCR and lists one record per CDR3 protein. The table lists about 23,000 distinct CDR3 sequences, around 5% of them singletons. Sequencing input: whole blood. These receptors originate from an adult who was a healthcare worker with PCR-confirmed SARS-CoV-2 infection or an uninfected control (not recorded which).

This clonotype was detected many times. This chain links TRBV20-1 with TRBJ2-5, with TRBD1 matching 8 bases. The length of the CDR3 is 15 residues. Germline V gene data show CDR1 as DFQATT and CDR2 as SNEGSKA (reference sequence). With 0 bases clipped from V and 5 bases from J, the junction kept 8 bases outside the gene matches. CDR3 sequence reads: CSARDPQGALETQYF. Here the CDR3 DNA reads TGCAGTGCTAGAGATCCCCAGGGGGCATTGGAGACCCAGTACTTC.

This clonotype was seen at least ten times. The rearrangement uses TRBV18 and TRBJ2-7; 9 bases map to TRBD1. Trimming took 5 bases from V and 10 from J; bases not matched to a gene: 15. Germline loops: CDR1 KGHSH, CDR2 LQKENI. The CDR3 loop spans 15 amino acids. CDR3 residues: CASSSQGQGTEPQYV. DNA for the CDR3: TGTGCCAGCTCATCTCAAGGACAGGGGACAGAACCCCAGTACGTC.

In its sample, this clonotype was seen many times. The chain employs TRBV7-3 and TRBJ2-1, with 10 bases that match TRBD1. CDR1 and CDR2 (germline): SGHTA, FQGTGA. CDR3 length equals 13 residues. The V segment lost 8 bases and the J segment 9 bases; nucleotides outside the gene matches: 7. CDR3 nucleotide sequence: TGTGCCAGCGGTGGGACAGGGGCAGGTGAGCAGTTCTTC. This gives the protein CASGGTGAGEQFF.

This clonotype was counted at least ten times. The chain is built from TRBV28 and TRBJ2-7; 7 positions agree with TRBD1. The CDR3 has 16 residues. Germline V gives CDR1 MDHEN, CDR2 SYDVKM. J lost 2 bases, V lost 2 bases, and 9 bases had no gene match. This CDR3 reads CASSLRGGDSAYEQYF. Here the CDR3 DNA reads TGTGCCAGCAGTTTAAGGGGTGGGGACAGCGCCTACGAGCAGTACTTC.

At least ten counts were recorded for this clonotype. V gene TRBV29-1 combines with J gene TRBJ1-2; D gene uncertain. Germline assignment: CDR1 SQVTM and CDR2 ANQGSEA. This CDR3 contains 12 residues. V gave up 6 bases and J gave up 7 bases, with 15 bases separating them. Here the CDR3 DNA reads TGCAGCGTCGGAGAGAGGGAACTTGGCTACACCTTC. Protein sequence: CSVGERELGYTF.

This clonotype was seen repeatedly, ten times or more. This chain uses TRBV7-2 with TRBJ2-7; a weak D match, TRBD2 (6 bases). Trimming removed 5 bases at V and 4 bases at J, with 15 bases between. Germline V CDR1 and CDR2: SGHTA, FQGNSA. The CDR3 is 14 residues long. CDR3 protein: CASSRSTGRYEQYV. CDR3 sequence (DNA): TGTGCCAGCAGCCGATCTACGGGGAGGTACGAGCAGTACGTC.

This chain connects TRBV20-1 to TRBJ2-2; TRBD2 is a possible D gene (5 bases). Trimming stripped 2 bases from V and 6 bases from J, with 13 bases between. The germline CDR1 and CDR2 sequences are DFQATT and SNEGSKA (reference sequence). The CDR3 runs 14 residues. CDR3: CSARSSGGSGELFF. The CDR3 DNA sequence: TGCAGTGCTAGATCGAGCGGCGGGTCCGGGGAGCTGTTTTTT.

This clonotype was detected ten times or more. The V and J genes are TRBV10-3 and TRBJ2-1; D possibly corresponds to TRBD1 (5 bases). V was shortened by 4 bases and J by 0 bases, with 10 bases between the two germline ends. The CDR3 runs 15 residues. CDR1 ENHRY and CDR2 SYGVKD come from the germline V gene. Here the CDR3 reads CAISGDSSSYNEQFF. CDR3 DNA: TGTGCCATCAGTGGTGACAGTAGCTCCTACAATGAGCAGTTCTTC.

Relative to its sample, this clonotype is medium-sized. The chain is built from TRBV4-2 and TRBJ1-4, with TRBD1 matching over 7 bases. The CDR3 runs 15 residues. The junction had 8 bases not matched to a gene; V was cut back by 2 bases and J by 8 bases. Germline V gene sequence: CDR1 LGHNA, CDR2 YNFKEQ. CDR3 bases: TGTGCCAGCAGCCAAACACAGGGGCGCGGAGAAAAACTGTTTTTT. This gives the protein CASSQTQGRGEKLFF.

Ten or more counts support this clonotype. The chain links TRBV6-2 or TRBV6-3 to TRBJ2-1, with D perhaps matching TRBD1 (5 bases). Germline assignment: CDR1 MNHEY and CDR2 SVGEGT. The V gene lost 3 bases and the J gene lost 6 bases, with 12 bases spanning the gap. The CDR3 is made up of 14 amino acids. Here the CDR3 DNA reads TGTGCCAGCAGTTATACCGCAGGGCGCAATGAGCAGTTCTTC. Its translation: CASSYTAGRNEQFF.

The chain is built from TRBV9 and TRBJ1-3; the D gene is possibly TRBD1 (5 bases). The ends were cut back, 6 bases at V and 1 base at J, with 20 bases in the middle. CDR3 length: 17 amino acids. Per the germline V gene, CDR1 is SGDLS and CDR2 is YYNGEE. CDR3 protein: CASTAGGALGSGNTIYF. The DNA of the CDR3 is TGTGCCAGCACCGCCGGAGGGGCTCTTGGTTCTGGAAACACCATATATTTT.

This clonotype has ten or more counts. The rearrangement uses TRBV3-1 and TRBJ1-3; the D is unclear. Between the trimmed V and J ends, which lost 3 bases and 0 bases, there was a span of 6 bases. The CDR3 is made up of 14 amino acids. The V gene's germline CDR1 is LGHDT and CDR2 YNNKEL (reference sequence). The CDR3 DNA reads TGTGCCAGCAGCCATCTCACCTCTGGAAACACCATATATTTT. This sequence encodes CASSHLTSGNTIYF. The full variable domain, with the rest looked up from reference TRBV3-1 and TRBJ1-3, is DTAVSQTPKYLVTQMGNDKSIKCEQNLGHDTMYWYKQDSKKFLKIMFSYNNKELIINETVPNRFSPKSPDKAHLNLHINSLELGDSAVYFCASSHLTSGNTIYFGEGSWLTVV.

This clonotype was counted ten times or more. V is TRBV5-1 and J is TRBJ2-5, with D possibly TRBD1 on 6 matching bases. Germline CDR1 and CDR2: SGHRS and YFSETQ. With 4 bases removed from V and 1 base from J, the gap between germline ends came to 14 bases. The CDR3 has 15 residues. Written as DNA, the CDR3 is TGCGCCAGCAGCATCCCTACAGGGACCCAAGAGACCCAGTACTTC. This sequence encodes CASSIPTGTQETQYF.

The sample holds many counts of this clonotype. The chain recombines TRBV10-3 with TRBJ2-6, with D perhaps matching TRBD1 (5 bases). V was cut by 6 bases and J by 3 bases, with 12 bases left in between. CDR1 and CDR2 (germline): ENHRY, SYGVKD. The CDR3 is 15 residues long. In DNA, the CDR3 is TGTGCCATCAGCCCCGGACACGGTGGGGCCAACGTCCTGACTTTC. This encodes CAISPGHGGANVLTF.

This clonotype was seen many times. This rearrangement joins TRBV10-3 to TRBJ2-3; unclear D gene. CDR3 length equals 14 residues. V was shortened by 4 bases and J by 2 bases, with 10 bases between the two germline ends. CDR1 is ENHRY, CDR2 SYGVKD, per germline. The CDR3 DNA reads as TGTGCCATCAGTGGTGGGCAGGCCACAGATACGCAGTATTTT. It specifies CAISGGQATDTQYF.

Many counts were recorded for this clonotype. CDR3 region: CASRGWENTEAFF. The CDR3 bases are TGTGCCAGCAGGGGGTGGGAGAACACTGAAGCTTTCTTT. V usage is TRBV2 and J usage is TRBJ1-1; D unresolved. V lost 6 bases and J 1 base, leaving 9 bases between the germline ends. The germline V gene encodes CDR1 SNHLY and CDR2 FYNNEI. The CDR3 length is 13 residues. The full variable domain, its missing parts supplied by reference TRBV2 and TRBJ1-1, is EPEVTQTPSHQVTQMGQEVILRCVPISNHLYFYWYRQILGQKVEFLVSFYNNEISEKSEIFDDQFSVERPDGSNFTLKIRSTKLEDSAMYFCASRGWENTEAFFGQGTRLTVV.

This clonotype has a count of ten or more. This rearrangement joins TRBV5-1 to TRBJ1-2; D is perhaps TRBD1 (6 bases). Germline V CDR1 and CDR2: SGHRS, YFSETQ. The V and J ends lost 2 bases and 6 bases respectively, with 11 bases between them. This CDR3 region has 13 residues. The CDR3 loop is CASSFTGPDGYTF. CDR3 sequence (DNA): TGCGCCAGCAGCTTTACAGGGCCGGATGGCTACACCTTC.

This clonotype was seen ten or more times. The chain uses TRBV6-6 and TRBJ2-7, with D possibly matching TRBD2 (5 bases). The ends were cut back, 6 bases at V and 2 bases at J, with 11 bases in the middle. The germline V gene has CDR1 MNHNY and CDR2 SVGAGI (reference sequence). This CDR3 contains 13 residues. DNA of the CDR3: TGTGCCAGCAGCCCCACTAGAGCCTACGAGCAGTACGTC. The encoded protein is CASSPTRAYEQYV.

The sample holds many counts of this clonotype. The V and J genes are TRBV7-3 and TRBJ2-3, with no clear D. Trimming took off 0 bases at V and 2 bases at J, with 9 bases between the two ends. The CDR3 runs to 15 residues. Per the germline V gene, CDR1 is SGHTA and CDR2 is FQGTGA. The CDR3: CASSLTLTPTDTQYF. The CDR3 DNA sequence: TGTGCCAGCAGCTTAACTCTCACCCCCACAGATACGCAGTATTTT.

At least ten counts were recorded for this clonotype. The chain combines TRBV6-2 or TRBV6-3 with TRBJ2-2, with D possibly being TRBD1 (6 bases). V was shortened by 5 bases and J by 0 bases, with 10 bases between the two germline ends. From germline, CDR1 is MNHEY and CDR2 SVGEGT. This CDR3 contains 15 residues. CDR3 protein: CASSGQPSNTGELFF. CDR3 nucleotide sequence: TGTGCCAGCAGTGGACAGCCTTCGAACACCGGGGAGCTGTTTTTT.

This clonotype is classed as medium-sized. The CDR3 DNA sequence: TGTGCCAGCAGCTTACGGCCGACAGGCCTGGGGGGAAACACCATATATTTT. Translating it yields CASSLRPTGLGGNTIYF. The V and J genes are TRBV12-3 or TRBV12-4 and TRBJ1-3; a possible D gene is TRBD1 (6 bases). V was clipped by 6 bases and J by 4 bases, with 22 bases between them. The CDR3 runs to 17 residues.

This clonotype occurred many times. The CDR3 coding sequence is TGCGCCAGCAGCCAAGTCGTAGCGGGAGGAGAGGGGCAGTACTTC. It codes for CASSQVVAGGEGQYF. The rearrangement uses TRBV4-3 and TRBJ2-7; 10 nucleotides line up with TRBD2. The ends lost 1 base at V and 9 bases at J; junction bases unmatched: 9. CDR3 size: 15 residues. Germline assignment: CDR1 LGHNA and CDR2 YSLEER.

This clonotype has a count of ten or more. The chain employs TRBV24-1 and TRBJ1-5, with 7 bases lining up with TRBD1. CDR3 length: 16 residues. V lost 3 bases to trimming and J lost 5 bases; unmatched junction nucleotides: 9. Germline V gives CDR1 KGHDR, CDR2 SFDVKD. Here the CDR3 reads CATSDQRQGWDQPQHF. The CDR3 DNA reads TGTGCCACCAGTGATCAAAGACAGGGTTGGGATCAGCCCCAGCATTTT.

This clonotype was found a few times. This may stem from a read error, because a much larger clone lies one nucleotide away. This chain links TRBV6-2 or TRBV6-3 with TRBJ2-5; D is unclear. The V end was cut by 2 bases, the J end by 4 bases, with 2 bases between. The CDR3 spans 11 residues. Germline CDR1 MNHEY, CDR2 SVGEGT. In DNA form, the CDR3 reads TGTGCCAGCAGTTACCCAGAGACCCAGTACTTC. Its protein product is CASSYPETQYF.

Many counts were recorded for this clonotype. The V gene is TRBV12-3 or TRBV12-4, the J gene TRBJ2-7; D tentatively fits TRBD1 or TRBD2 (5 bases each). CDR3 size: 15 residues. Trimming took off 4 bases at V and 6 bases at J, with 19 bases between the two ends. The CDR3 loop reads CASSSIIPGTGEQYF. CDR3 in DNA: TGTGCCAGCAGTTCCATAATCCCAGGGACCGGCGAGCAGTACTTC.

This clonotype has more than one count but fewer than ten. Sequence at one end of the junction differs from germline and may be a read error. The rearrangement joins TRBV4-3 to TRBJ2-7; 7 bases are shared with TRBD1. Germline loops: CDR1 LGHNA, CDR2 YSLEER. The CDR3 is made up of 15 amino acids. CDR3 nucleotides: TGCGCCAGCAGTCAAGGGGATCAGGGGGCCTACGAGCAGTACTTC. It translates to CASSQGDQGAYEQYF.

In its sample, this clonotype was seen a few times. V usage is TRBV30 and J usage is TRBJ2-3; D is ambiguous. This CDR3 comprises 12 residues. Trimming removed 0 bases at V and 3 bases at J, with 4 bases between. Germline CDR1 and CDR2: GTSNPN and SVGIG (reference sequence). CDR3: CAWSVTTDTQYF. In DNA form, the CDR3 reads TGTGCCTGGAGTGTGACGACAGATACGCAGTATTTT.

Ten or more counts support this clonotype. This chain links TRBV24-1 with TRBJ2-1; TRBD2 is a possible D gene (5 bases). CDR3 size: 15 residues. From germline, CDR1 is KGHDR and CDR2 SFDVKD. V was pared by 1 base and J by 4 bases, with 10 bases between. The CDR3 here is CATSDLRPGYNEQFF. The CDR3 DNA reads as TGTGCCACCAGTGATTTACGACCGGGGTACAATGAGCAGTTCTTC.

In its sample, this clonotype was seen many times. V is TRBV7-2 and J is TRBJ1-2, with 7 bases fitting TRBD1. J gave up 0 bases and V 6 bases, and 1 base lay outside the gene matches. CDR3 length equals 13 residues. From germline, CDR1 is SGHTA and CDR2 FQGNSA. CDR3 DNA: TGTGCCAGCAGGGACAGGTCTAACTATGGCTACACCTTC. Encoded protein: CASRDRSNYGYTF.

The sample holds many counts of this clonotype. The rearrangement joins TRBV6-2 or TRBV6-3 to TRBJ2-3, with D uncertain. Germline lookup yields CDR1 MNHEY and CDR2 SVGEGT. Trimming removed 5 bases at V and 3 bases at J, with 9 bases between. CDR3 length: 13 amino acids. The CDR3 region is CASSTRLTDTQYF. Here the CDR3 DNA reads TGTGCCAGCAGTACCAGACTGACAGATACGCAGTATTTT.

This clonotype occurred many times. The chain joins TRBV7-9 to TRBJ1-6; no clear D gene. This CDR3 has 11 residues. The V end lost 5 bases, the J end lost 7 bases, and 3 bases lay between the germline ends. Germline CDR1 reads SEHNR; CDR2 reads FQNEAQ (reference sequence). The CDR3 sequence is CASSRNSPLHF. The DNA for the CDR3 is TGTGCCAGCAGCCGCAATTCACCCCTCCACTTT.

Many counts were recorded for this clonotype. The V call is TRBV29-1, the J call TRBJ2-1, with a weak D call TRBD2 (5 bases). The length of the CDR3 is 10 residues. Germline V gene sequence: CDR1 SQVTM, CDR2 ANQGSEA. The V and J ends lost 7 bases and 5 bases respectively, with 6 bases between them. The DNA for the CDR3 is TGCAGCGGAGCGGACAATGAGCAGTTCTTC. Its translation is CSGADNEQFF.